Listed here are 12 T cell receptor beta chains from one sample, sequenced in a study of blood T cell repertoires in COVID-19. Profiling relied on immunoSEQ multiplex PCR, and the TCRdb table lists in-frame clones only, not all of them. The table lists hundreds of thousands of clones, more than 85% of them singletons. Sequencing input: PBMCs or T cells enriched from blood (not recorded which). The receptors were gathered from a woman aged 25-40 years who had recovered from COVID-19.

The chain uses TRBV30 and TRBJ1-2, with unresolved D. V was pared by 0 bases and J by 2 bases, with 7 bases between. Germline lookup yields CDR1 GTSNPN and CDR2 SVGIG (reference sequence). The CDR3 is 13 residues long. CDR3 in DNA: TGTGCCTGGAGTGTATCCGAGAACTATGGCTACACCTTC. Translated, it gives CAWSVSENYGYTF.

This clone was detected a few times. J is TRBJ2-2 and V is TRBV29-1, with 10 bases fitting TRBD1. V lost 5 bases to trimming and J lost 1 base; unmatched junction nucleotides: 1. The CDR3 is 14 amino acids. Germline CDR1 and CDR2: SQVTM and ANQGSEA. The CDR3 region is CSVRDRGNTGELFF. The CDR3 DNA is TGCAGCGTTCGGGACAGGGGGAACACCGGGGAGCTGTTTTTT.

The chain employs TRBV5-1 and TRBJ1-2; TRBD1 is a possible D gene (6 bases). V gave up 4 bases and J gave up 4 bases, with 17 bases separating them. Germline V gives CDR1 SGHRS, CDR2 YFSETQ. CDR3 size: 15 residues. CDR3 sequence: CASSPNEGGSYGYTF. CDR3 DNA sequence: TGCGCCAGCAGCCCAAACGAAGGGGGTTCCTATGGCTACACCTTC.

The chain uses TRBV11-2 and TRBJ2-2, with 7 bases that match TRBD1. With V trimmed by 4 bases and J by 7 bases, 3 bases remained unmatched. The CDR3 totals 13 residues. The germline V gene has CDR1 SGHAT and CDR2 FQNNGV. The CDR3 sequence: CASSSWDSGELFF. In nucleotides, the CDR3 is TGTGCCAGCAGCTCGTGGGACAGCGGGGAGCTGTTTTTT.

The CDR3 sequence is CASSLRRDYSYEQYF. In DNA form, the CDR3 reads TGTGCCAGCAGCCTAAGGCGGGACTACTCCTACGAGCAGTACTTC. V is TRBV11-2 and J is TRBJ2-7; 7 bases are shared with TRBD2. The CDR3 runs to 15 residues. The V and J ends lost 5 bases and 0 bases, in that order; junction bases with no gene match: 7. Germline lookup yields CDR1 SGHAT and CDR2 FQNNGV.

Here the CDR3 reads CASSPGAYSNQPQHF. In DNA form, the CDR3 reads TGTGCCAGTAGTCCAGGGGCTTATAGCAATCAGCCCCAGCATTTT. This sequence joins TRBV19 and TRBJ1-5, with D perhaps matching TRBD1 (6 bases). The germline V gene encodes CDR1 LNHDA and CDR2 SQIVND (reference sequence). The CDR3 is 15 amino acids. V lost 5 bases, J lost 0 bases, and 11 bases lay in between.

V is TRBV5-1 and J is TRBJ2-1; 11 positions match TRBD2. J lost 0 bases, V lost 2 bases, and 7 bases had no gene match. Germline CDR1 and CDR2: SGHRS and YFSETQ. The length of the CDR3 is 18 residues. CDR3 DNA: TGCGCCAGCAGCTTCGCGACTAGCGGGATTAGCTCCTACAATGAGCAGTTCTTC. It codes for CASSFATSGISSYNEQFF.

The V and J genes are TRBV5-1 and TRBJ2-5; 13 positions agree with TRBD2. The V segment lost 1 base and the J segment 4 bases; nucleotides outside the gene matches: 4. Germline lookup yields CDR1 SGHRS and CDR2 YFSETQ. The CDR3 spans 16 residues. The CDR3 protein is CASSLTSGGVGETQYF. CDR3 nucleotide sequence: TGCGCCAGCAGCTTGACTAGCGGGGGGGTTGGAGAGACCCAGTACTTC.

This sequence joins TRBV6-2 or TRBV6-3 and TRBJ2-2, with TRBD1 matching 9 bases. Unmatched junction bases numbered 6, after V lost 4 bases and J lost 6 bases. The CDR3 is 15 residues long. Germline V CDR1 and CDR2: MNHEY, SVGEGT. This CDR3 is CASSSGQGGPGELFF. CDR3 nucleotides: TGTGCCAGCAGTTCGGGACAGGGAGGTCCCGGGGAGCTGTTTTTT.

This chain uses TRBV10-1 with TRBJ2-1; D remains unclear. Looked up from germline, CDR1 is WNHNN and CDR2 is SYGVQD (reference sequence). The CDR3 sequence is 15 residues long. V lost 2 bases and J lost 8, with 16 bases in between. This CDR3 reads CASSEGPHRLYEQFF. DNA of the CDR3: TGCGCCAGCAGTGAGGGGCCCCACCGTCTTTATGAGCAGTTCTTC.

The J gene is TRBJ2-7, the V gene TRBV29-1; 7 bases map to TRBD1. Germline assignment: CDR1 SQVTM and CDR2 ANQGSEA. This CDR3 has 14 residues. Trimming took 6 bases from V and 5 from J; bases not matched to a gene: 13. The CDR3 reads CSVKKRLTGDEQYF. For the CDR3, the DNA is TGCAGCGTCAAGAAAAGATTAACAGGGGACGAGCAGTACTTC.

This rearrangement joins TRBV24-1 to TRBJ2-7; possibly TRBD1 for D (6 bases). The CDR3 spans 16 residues. Germline V gene sequence: CDR1 KGHDR, CDR2 SFDVKD. The V and J ends lost 3 bases and 0 bases respectively, with 14 bases between them. The CDR3 loop reads CATSDGGDRPSYEQYF. CDR3 nucleotide sequence: TGTGCCACCAGTGATGGGGGTGACAGGCCCTCCTACGAGCAGTACTTC.